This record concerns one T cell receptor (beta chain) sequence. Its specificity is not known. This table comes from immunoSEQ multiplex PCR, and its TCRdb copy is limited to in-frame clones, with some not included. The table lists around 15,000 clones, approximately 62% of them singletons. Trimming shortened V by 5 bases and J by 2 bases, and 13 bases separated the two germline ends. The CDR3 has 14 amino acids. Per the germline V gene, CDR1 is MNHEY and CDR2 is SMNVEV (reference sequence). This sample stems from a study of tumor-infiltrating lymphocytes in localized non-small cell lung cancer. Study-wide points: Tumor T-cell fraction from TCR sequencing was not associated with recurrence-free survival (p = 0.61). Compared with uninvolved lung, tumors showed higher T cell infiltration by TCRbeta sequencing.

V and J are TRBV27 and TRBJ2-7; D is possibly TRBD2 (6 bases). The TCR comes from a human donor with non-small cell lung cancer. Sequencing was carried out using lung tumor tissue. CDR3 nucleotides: TGTGCCAGCAGTGAAAGGGACTTCACCTACGAGCAGTACTTC. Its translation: CASSERDFTYEQYF.